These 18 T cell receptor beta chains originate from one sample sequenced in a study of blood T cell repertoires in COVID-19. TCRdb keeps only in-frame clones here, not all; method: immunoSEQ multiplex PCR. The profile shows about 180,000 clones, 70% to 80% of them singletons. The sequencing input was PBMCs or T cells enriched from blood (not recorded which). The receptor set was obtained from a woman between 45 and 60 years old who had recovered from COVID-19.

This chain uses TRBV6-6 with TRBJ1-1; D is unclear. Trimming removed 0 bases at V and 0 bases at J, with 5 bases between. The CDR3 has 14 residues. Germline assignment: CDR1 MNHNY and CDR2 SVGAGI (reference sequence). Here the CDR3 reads CASSYSEMNTEAFF. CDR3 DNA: TGTGCCAGCAGTTACTCTGAGATGAACACTGAAGCTTTCTTT.

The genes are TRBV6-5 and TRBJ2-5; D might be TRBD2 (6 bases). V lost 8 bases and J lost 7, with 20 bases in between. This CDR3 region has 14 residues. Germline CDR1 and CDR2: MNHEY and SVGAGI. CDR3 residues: CASERGDFVMTQYF. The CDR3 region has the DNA TGTGCCAGCGAGAGAGGGGACTTCGTGATGACCCAGTACTTC.

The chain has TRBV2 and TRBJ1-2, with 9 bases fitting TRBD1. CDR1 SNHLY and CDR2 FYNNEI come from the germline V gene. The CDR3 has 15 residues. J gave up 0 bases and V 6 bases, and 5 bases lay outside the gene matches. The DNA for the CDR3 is TGTGCCAGCAGCGGACAGGGGACGGCTAACTATGGCTACACCTTC. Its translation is CASSGQGTANYGYTF.

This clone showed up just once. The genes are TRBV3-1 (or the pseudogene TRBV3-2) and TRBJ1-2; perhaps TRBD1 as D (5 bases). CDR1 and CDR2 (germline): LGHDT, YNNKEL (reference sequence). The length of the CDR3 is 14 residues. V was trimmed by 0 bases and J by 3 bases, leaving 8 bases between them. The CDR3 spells CASSQDWGDYGYTF. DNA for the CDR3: TGTGCCAGCAGCCAAGACTGGGGCGACTATGGCTACACCTTC.

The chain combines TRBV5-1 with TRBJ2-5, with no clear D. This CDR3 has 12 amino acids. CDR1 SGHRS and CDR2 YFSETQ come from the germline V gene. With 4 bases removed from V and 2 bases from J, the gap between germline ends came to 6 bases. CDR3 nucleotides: TGCGCCAGCAGCGTTTATCAAGAGACCCAGTACTTC. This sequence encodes CASSVYQETQYF. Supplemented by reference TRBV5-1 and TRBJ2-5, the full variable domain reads KAGVTQTPRYLIKTRGQQVTLSCSPISGHRSVSWYQQTPGQGLQFLFEYFSETQRNKGNFPGRFSGRQFSNSRSEMNVSTLELGDSALYLCASSVYQETQYFGPGTRLLVL.

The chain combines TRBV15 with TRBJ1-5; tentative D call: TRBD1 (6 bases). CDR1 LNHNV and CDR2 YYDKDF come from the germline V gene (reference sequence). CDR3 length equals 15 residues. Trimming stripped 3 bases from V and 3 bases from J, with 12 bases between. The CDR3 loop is CATSSHRAPNQPQHF. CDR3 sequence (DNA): TGTGCCACCAGCAGCCACAGGGCCCCCAATCAGCCCCAGCATTTT. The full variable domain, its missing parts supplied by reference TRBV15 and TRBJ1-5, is DAMVIQNPRYQVTQFGKPVTLSCSQTLNHNVMYWYQQKSSQAPKLLFHYYDKDFNNEADTPDNFQSRRPNTSFCFLDIRSPGLGDTAMYLCATSSHRAPNQPQHFGDGTRLSIL.

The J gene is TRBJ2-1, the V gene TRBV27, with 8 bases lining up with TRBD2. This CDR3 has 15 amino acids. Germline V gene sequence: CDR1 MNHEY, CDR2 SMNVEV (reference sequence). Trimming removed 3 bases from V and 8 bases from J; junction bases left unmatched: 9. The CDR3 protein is CASSFGLAIIYEQFF. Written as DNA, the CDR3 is TGTGCCAGCAGTTTCGGACTAGCCATTATCTATGAGCAGTTCTTC.

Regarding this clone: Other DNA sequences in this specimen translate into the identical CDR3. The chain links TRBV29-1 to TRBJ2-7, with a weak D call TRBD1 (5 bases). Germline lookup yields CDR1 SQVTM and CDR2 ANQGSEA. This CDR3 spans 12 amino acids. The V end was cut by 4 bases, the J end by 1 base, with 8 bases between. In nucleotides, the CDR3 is TGCAGCGTTGGGACACATTCCTACGAGCAGTACTTC. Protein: CSVGTHSYEQYF.

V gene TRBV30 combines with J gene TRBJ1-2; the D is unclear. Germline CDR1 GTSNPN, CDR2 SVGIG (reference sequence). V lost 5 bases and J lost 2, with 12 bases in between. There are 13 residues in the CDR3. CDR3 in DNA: TGTGCCTGGGGGAACGGGGTAAACTATGGCTACACCTTC. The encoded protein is CAWGNGVNYGYTF.

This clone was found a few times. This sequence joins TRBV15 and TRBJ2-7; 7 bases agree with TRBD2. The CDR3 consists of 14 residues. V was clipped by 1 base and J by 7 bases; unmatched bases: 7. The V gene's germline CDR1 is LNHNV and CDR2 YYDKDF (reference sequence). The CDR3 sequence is CATSRGGLEGEQYF. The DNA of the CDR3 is TGTGCCACCAGCAGAGGAGGACTAGAGGGTGAGCAGTACTTC.

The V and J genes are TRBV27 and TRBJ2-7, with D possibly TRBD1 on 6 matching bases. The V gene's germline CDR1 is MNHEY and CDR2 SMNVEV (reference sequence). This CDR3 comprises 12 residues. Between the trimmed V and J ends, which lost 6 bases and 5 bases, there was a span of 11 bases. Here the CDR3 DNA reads TGTGCCAGCAGCCGAACAGGGAACGAGCAGTACTTC. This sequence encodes CASSRTGNEQYF.

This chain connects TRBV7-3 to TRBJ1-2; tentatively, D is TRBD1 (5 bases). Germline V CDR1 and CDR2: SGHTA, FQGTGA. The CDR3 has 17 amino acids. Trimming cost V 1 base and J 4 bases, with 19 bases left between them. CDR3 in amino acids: CASSLRGGPVEVYGYTF. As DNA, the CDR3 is TGTGCCAGCAGCTTAAGGGGCGGACCCGTCGAAGTCTATGGCTACACCTTC. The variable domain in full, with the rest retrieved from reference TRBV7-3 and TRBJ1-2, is GAGVSQTPSNKVTEKGKYVELRCDPISGHTALYWYRQSLGQGPEFLIYFQGTGAADDSGLPNDRFFAVRPEGSVSTLKIQRTERGDSAVYLCASSLRGGPVEVYGYTFGSGTRLTVV.

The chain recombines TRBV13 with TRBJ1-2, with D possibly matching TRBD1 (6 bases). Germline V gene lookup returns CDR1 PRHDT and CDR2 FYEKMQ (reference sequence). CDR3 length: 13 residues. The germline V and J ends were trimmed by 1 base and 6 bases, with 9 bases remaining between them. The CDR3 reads CASSLDRANGYTF. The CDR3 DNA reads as TGTGCCAGCAGCTTAGACAGGGCTAATGGCTACACCTTC.

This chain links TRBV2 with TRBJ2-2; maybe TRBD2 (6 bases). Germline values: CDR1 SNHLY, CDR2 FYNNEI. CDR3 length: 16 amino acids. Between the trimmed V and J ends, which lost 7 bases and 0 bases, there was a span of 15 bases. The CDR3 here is CASKDYPKPNTGELFF. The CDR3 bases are TGTGCCAGCAAGGACTATCCAAAACCGAACACCGGGGAGCTGTTTTTT.

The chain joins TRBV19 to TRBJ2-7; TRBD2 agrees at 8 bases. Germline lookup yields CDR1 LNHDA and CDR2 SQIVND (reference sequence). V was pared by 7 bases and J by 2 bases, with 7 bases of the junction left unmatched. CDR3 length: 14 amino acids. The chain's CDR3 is CASKETSATYEQYF. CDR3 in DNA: TGTGCCAGTAAGGAGACTAGCGCCACCTACGAGCAGTACTTC.

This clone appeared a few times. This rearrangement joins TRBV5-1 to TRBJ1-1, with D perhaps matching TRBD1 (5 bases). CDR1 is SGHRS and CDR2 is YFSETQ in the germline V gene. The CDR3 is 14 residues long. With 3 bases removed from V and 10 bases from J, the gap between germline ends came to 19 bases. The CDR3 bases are TGCGCCAGCAGCTACCGGGGGGAACGAATAAGAGCTTTCTTT. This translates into CASSYRGERIRAFF. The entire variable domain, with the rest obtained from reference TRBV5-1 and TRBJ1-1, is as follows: KAGVTQTPRYLIKTRGQQVTLSCSPISGHRSVSWYQQTPGQGLQFLFEYFSETQRNKGNFPGRFSGRQFSNSRSEMNVSTLELGDSALYLCASSYRGERIRAFFGQGTRLTVV.

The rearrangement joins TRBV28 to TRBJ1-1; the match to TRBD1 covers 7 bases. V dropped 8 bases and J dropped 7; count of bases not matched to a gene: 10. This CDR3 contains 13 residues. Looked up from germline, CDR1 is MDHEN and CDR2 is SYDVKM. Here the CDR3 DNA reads TGTGCCAGCGGAGCCGGGACAGTGAGTGAAGCTTTCTTT. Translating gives CASGAGTVSEAFF.

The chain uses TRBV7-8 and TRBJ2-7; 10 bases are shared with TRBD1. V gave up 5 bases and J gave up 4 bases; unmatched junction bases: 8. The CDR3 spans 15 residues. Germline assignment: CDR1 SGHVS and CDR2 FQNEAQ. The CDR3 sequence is CASSLGTGDLYEQYF. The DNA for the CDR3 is TGTGCCAGCAGCCTCGGGACAGGGGACTTATACGAGCAGTACTTC.